Below are 19 T cell receptor beta chains sequenced from a single sample in a study of blood T cell repertoires in COVID-19. Measured with immunoSEQ multiplex PCR; TCRdb has only the in-frame clones, and not every one. This table has 90,000 to 100,000 clones, about 88% appearing once. Source material: peripheral blood. Receptors were obtained from a woman in her sixties with acute or convalescent COVID-19.

The V and J genes are TRBV10-2 and TRBJ1-6, with 8 bases fitting TRBD1. This CDR3 is 14 amino acids long. Germline V CDR1 and CDR2: WSHSY, SAAADI. The ends lost 3 bases at V and 15 bases at J; junction bases unmatched: 10. The CDR3 spells CASSDRRRGLSLHF. DNA of the CDR3: TGCGCCAGCAGTGACCGACGCAGGGGGCTTAGCCTCCACTTT.

The chain couples TRBV6-5 to TRBJ1-2; D is unclear. The germline V gene has CDR1 MNHEY and CDR2 SVGAGI. The length of the CDR3 is 14 residues. Trimming pared 6 bases from V and 8 bases from J, leaving 19 bases between. The CDR3 protein is CASRPPGLLGGYTF. The CDR3 nucleotides read TGTGCCAGCAGACCCCCAGGACTCTTAGGGGGCTACACCTTC.

The rearrangement joins TRBV5-6 to TRBJ2-3, with 9 bases matching TRBD2. The CDR3 consists of 18 residues. The germline gives CDR1 SGHDT, CDR2 YYEEEE. V trimming: 0 bases; J trimming: 2 bases; junction bases outside the gene matches: 10. CDR3 nucleotide sequence: TGTGCCAGCAGCTTGGCCAGAAAGACTAGCGGTATCACAGATACGCAGTATTTT. The encoded protein is CASSLARKTSGITDTQYF. The full variable domain, rest sourced from reference TRBV5-6 and TRBJ2-3, is DAGVTQSPTHLIKTRGQQVTLRCSPKSGHDTVSWYQQALGQGPQFIFQYYEEEERQRGNFPDRFSGHQFPNYSSELNVNALLLGDSALYLCASSLARKTSGITDTQYFGPGTRLTVL.

The chain couples TRBV18 to TRBJ1-4, with 11 bases fitting TRBD1. The ends lost 2 bases at V and 7 bases at J; junction bases unmatched: 9. The CDR3 runs 17 residues. CDR1 is KGHSH and CDR2 is LQKENI in the germline V gene. The CDR3 DNA reads TGTGCCAGCTCACCAGGGACAGGGGGGATTTCGACTGAAAAACTGTTTTTT. Translation gives CASSPGTGGISTEKLFF.

The V gene is TRBV29-1, the J gene TRBJ2-3, with TRBD2 matching 8 bases. Germline CDR1 and CDR2: SQVTM and ANQGSEA. With 5 bases clipped from V and 3 bases from J, the junction kept 1 base outside the gene matches. This CDR3 comprises 12 residues. The CDR3 DNA is TGCAGCGTTCGGGGGGGGACAGATACGCAGTATTTT. Its translation: CSVRGGTDTQYF.

The chain employs TRBV7-9 and TRBJ2-7; possible D gene TRBD1, 5 bases. V shed 0 bases and J shed 1 base, with 13 bases lying between them. The CDR3 contains 16 residues. CDR1 SEHNR and CDR2 FQNEAQ come from the germline V gene (reference sequence). This CDR3 reads CASSLARSGSSYEQYF. DNA of the CDR3: TGTGCCAGCAGCTTAGCGCGGTCAGGGTCTTCCTACGAGCAGTACTTC.

The chain links TRBV30 to TRBJ2-7; D uncertain. Deletions cut 0 bases from V and 4 bases from J, with 16 bases between. Germline V lookup: CDR1 GTSNPN, CDR2 SVGIG (reference sequence). The CDR3 has 15 residues. CDR3 sequence: CAWSVSAAAAYEQYF. The CDR3 region has the DNA TGTGCCTGGAGTGTATCGGCAGCTGCGGCTTACGAGCAGTACTTC.

This clone was detected only a few times. This chain connects TRBV6-5 to TRBJ1-1; the D is unclear. Trimming removed 2 bases at V and 0 bases at J, with 7 bases between. Germline loops: CDR1 MNHEY, CDR2 SVGAGI. The CDR3 loop spans 14 amino acids. Written as DNA, the CDR3 is TGTGCCAGCAGTTACGGGCGAATGAACACTGAAGCTTTCTTT. Protein sequence: CASSYGRMNTEAFF.

The gene calls are TRBV7-9 and TRBJ2-7; 12 bases align to TRBD2. The V segment lost 5 bases and the J segment 1 base; nucleotides outside the gene matches: 3. The CDR3 has 15 amino acids. Germline V gene lookup returns CDR1 SEHNR and CDR2 FQNEAQ (reference sequence). CDR3: CASSRGLAGSYEQYF. DNA of the CDR3: TGTGCCAGCAGCCGTGGACTAGCGGGATCCTACGAGCAGTACTTC.

J is TRBJ1-2 and V is TRBV5-1; D is perhaps TRBD1 (6 bases). The V end was cut by 4 bases, the J end by 4 bases, with 11 bases between. The CDR3 totals 13 residues. CDR1 and CDR2 (germline): SGHRS, YFSETQ. The CDR3 protein is CASSPDSLYGYTF. In DNA form, the CDR3 reads TGCGCCAGCAGCCCGGACAGCCTCTATGGCTACACCTTC.

A remark on this clone: One junction end does not reproduce the germline sequence, and a read error may be involved. This sequence joins TRBV9 and TRBJ1-1, with 7 nucleotides matching TRBD1. The CDR3 has 13 residues. The V gene's germline CDR1 is SGDLS and CDR2 YYNGEE. In DNA, the CDR3 is TGTGCCAGCAGCGTAGCCCAGGGGGGTGAAGCCTTCTTT. The encoded protein is CASSVAQGGEAFF. Using reference TRBV9 and TRBJ1-1 for the parts outside the CDR3, the full variable domain is DSGVTQTPKHLITATGQRVTLRCSPRSGDLSVYWYQQSLDQGLQFLIQYYNGEERAKGNILERFSAQQFPDLHSELNLSSLELGDSALYFCASSVAQGGEAFFGQGTRLTVV.

The CDR3 DNA reads TGTGCCAGCAGCGCCCTAAGGGGGTCTCCAGGGGAGCTGTTTTTT. This codes for CASSALRGSPGELFF. V and J are TRBV2 and TRBJ2-2, with D perhaps matching TRBD1 (6 bases). Germline-derived CDR1 and CDR2 are SNHLY and FYNNEI. The CDR3 runs to 15 residues. V lost 6 bases, J lost 8 bases, and 19 bases lay in between. Complete variable domain (other parts from reference TRBV2 and TRBJ2-2): EPEVTQTPSHQVTQMGQEVILRCVPISNHLYFYWYRQILGQKVEFLVSFYNNEISEKSEIFDDQFSVERPDGSNFTLKIRSTKLEDSAMYFCASSALRGSPGELFFGEGSRLTVL.

This clone showed up just once. V gene TRBV10-3 combines with J gene TRBJ2-7; maybe TRBD1 (5 bases). This CDR3 contains 13 residues. Between the trimmed V and J ends, which lost 11 bases and 4 bases, there was a span of 18 bases. CDR1 is ENHRY, CDR2 SYGVKD, per germline. CDR3 in DNA: TGTGCCTCTAACGAAGGGGTGAGGTACGAGCAGTACTTC. Translation gives CASNEGVRYEQYF.

This clone was seen a few times. V is TRBV23-1 and J is TRBJ1-2, with 7 nucleotides matching TRBD1. TRBV23-1 is labeled an ORF, and its function is uncertain. The CDR3 consists of 15 residues. V dropped 7 bases and J dropped 2; count of bases not matched to a gene: 10. The CDR3 spells CASTHHRGGNYGYTF. CDR3 nucleotides: TGCGCCAGCACCCACCACAGGGGAGGAAACTATGGCTACACCTTC.

The sample holds a few counts of this clone. This chain connects TRBV19 to TRBJ1-2, with 7 bases aligning to TRBD1. The junction had 8 bases not matched to a gene; V was cut back by 6 bases and J by 4 bases. Looked up from germline, CDR1 is LNHDA and CDR2 is SQIVND (reference sequence). This CDR3 comprises 14 residues. The CDR3 spells CASRRRQGSYGYTF. The CDR3 nucleotides read TGTGCCAGTAGACGAAGACAGGGCTCCTATGGCTACACCTTC.

The rearrangement uses TRBV27 and TRBJ2-1, with a weak D call TRBD2 (5 bases). Between the trimmed V and J ends, which lost 5 bases and 6 bases, there was a span of 20 bases. The V gene's germline CDR1 is MNHEY and CDR2 SMNVEV (reference sequence). The CDR3 consists of 16 residues. The CDR3 DNA sequence: TGTGCCAGCAGTCCCAGAATCACCTTGGCGGGCAATGAGCAGTTCTTC. It encodes CASSPRITLAGNEQFF.

Only a few counts were recorded for this clone. The rearrangement uses TRBV2 and TRBJ1-5; 7 bases match TRBD1. Germline V gene sequence: CDR1 SNHLY, CDR2 FYNNEI. The CDR3 loop spans 14 amino acids. V lost 8 bases, J lost 1 base, and 5 bases stayed unmatched. DNA for the CDR3: TGTGCCAGCGGGCCGACAGGGAGCAATCAGCCCCAGCATTTT. This encodes CASGPTGSNQPQHF.

This chain joins TRBV28 and TRBJ2-2, with 9 bases fitting TRBD1. The length of the CDR3 is 15 residues. CDR1 is MDHEN, CDR2 SYDVKM, per germline. The J segment lost 5 bases and the V segment lost 6 bases, leaving 7 bases of the junction unmatched. CDR3 amino acids: CASRPDRGGTGELFF. In DNA form, the CDR3 reads TGTGCCAGCAGGCCCGACAGGGGGGGTACCGGGGAGCTGTTTTTT.

The chain links TRBV30 to TRBJ1-6; perhaps TRBD1 as D (6 bases). Germline V gene lookup returns CDR1 GTSNPN and CDR2 SVGIG (reference sequence). The CDR3 spans 17 residues. The V gene lost 4 bases and the J gene lost 4 bases, with 20 bases spanning the gap. The CDR3 here is CAWTHGERGGYNSPLHF. For the CDR3, the DNA is TGTGCCTGGACCCACGGTGAGAGGGGGGGGTATAATTCACCCCTCCACTTT.